This T cell receptor beta chain was retrieved from a study of cytomegalovirus exposure and HLA in healthy donors (dated by TCRdb to 2015 to 2018). For the wider study: According to a later analysis, one platform produced both the 120 validation repertoires and the 666 repertoires of the first cohort. To predict cytomegalovirus infection status, the study combined high-throughput TCR immunosequencing, statistical association of individual TCRs with disease status, and machine learning. Besides the first cohort of approximately 670 subjects, a separate validation cohort made up of 120 different subjects was used. The study aimed to test whether signatures of past pathogen exposure could be identified by cataloging public T cell receptors. The research as a whole found: In both the original and validation cohorts, the classifier was reported to diagnose cytomegalovirus status with high specificity and sensitivity. All 120 repertoires were used to score co-occurrence in the validation cohort in a later analysis, because that analysis had no HLA typing for the cohort. The authors suggested that the approach could potentially be extended to other disease states and immunological phenotypes. In vitro tests confirmed that three of the cytomegalovirus-associated TCR beta chains recognize cytomegalovirus antigens. Subsequent analysis determined that TCRs grouped into clusters in the first cohort also showed a tendency toward co-occurrence across the approximately 110 validation repertoires, and 85% to 95% of cluster scores exceeded 0. While some public TCRs were present in many individuals, most TCR sequences turned up only very rarely across donors. The study gave a list of some 150 TCR beta chains associated with cytomegalovirus.

The protocol used for the library was the immunoSEQ multiplex PCR assay. The authors' analysis ran thus. To diagnose cytomegalovirus status from the catalog of TCR beta chain sequences, a statistical classification framework was built. TCRdb took this table from immuneACCESS and kept in-frame rearrangements with V and J called. Such tables lack part of the clones; where checked against another copy, unresolved V genes explain under half of the gap, and the rest is unexplained. V and J calls and clone size are as listed in that table; D and trimming were resolved from the DNA. The sample contains about 240,000 clones, around nine tenths of them found a single time. The ten biggest clones cover approximately 2.5% of the sample. The donors belonged to the validation cohort of approximately 130 subjects, which was separate from the approximately 700-subject first cohort. The V end gives up 3 bases and the J end 7 bases, leaving 11 bases in the junction not matched to a gene. The germline V gene sets CDR1 to SGHRS and CDR2 to YFSETQ. Reading from cysteine to phenylalanine, the CDR3 counts 15 amino acids. Kept here is only the CDR3 DNA, which spans 45 bases and is read in frame from base 1.

The sample holds one count of this clone. What antigen it recognizes has not been identified. Base quality data are lacking; no much larger clone is found one base away. Sequenced sample: PBMCs. The chain is made from TRBV5-1 and TRBJ1-1; 8 bases in the middle match TRBD1. The sequence derives from a man aged 18 to 30 in good health and CMV-seronegative. For the CDR3, the sequence is CASSSTDREGSEAFF. The DNA is as follows: TGCGCCAGCAGCTCGACGGACAGGGAGGGTAGTGAAGCTTTCTTT.